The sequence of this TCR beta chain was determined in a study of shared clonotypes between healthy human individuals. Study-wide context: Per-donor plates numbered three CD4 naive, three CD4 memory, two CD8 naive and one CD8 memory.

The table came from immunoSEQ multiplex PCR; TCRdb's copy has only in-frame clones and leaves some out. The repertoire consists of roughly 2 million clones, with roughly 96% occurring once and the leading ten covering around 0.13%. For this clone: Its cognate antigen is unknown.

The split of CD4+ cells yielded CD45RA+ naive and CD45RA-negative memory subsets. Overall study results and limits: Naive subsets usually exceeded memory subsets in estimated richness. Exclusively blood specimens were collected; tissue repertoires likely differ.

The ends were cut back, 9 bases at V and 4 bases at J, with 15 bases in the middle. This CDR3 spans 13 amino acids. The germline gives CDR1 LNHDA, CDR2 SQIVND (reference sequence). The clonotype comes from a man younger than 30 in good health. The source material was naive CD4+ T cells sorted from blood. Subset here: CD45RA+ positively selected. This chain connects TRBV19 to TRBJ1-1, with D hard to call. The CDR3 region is CASATRGITEAFF. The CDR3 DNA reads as TGTGCCAGCGCTACTCGGGGTATCACTGAAGCTTTCTTT.